This T cell receptor (beta chain) was documented in a study of siplizumab effects on memory and regulatory T cells. The study's findings and limits: Naive T cells looked more diverse than memory cells and looked like major alloresponse contributors. Siplizumab significantly reduced alloreactive sequences traceable to unstimulated CD4+ memory cells. Mappable alloreactive CD4+ clones came from Treg cells about 66% of the time on average with siplizumab, against roughly 27% in controls. Among alloreactive clones, only a minor fraction mapped to unstimulated subsets.

There are 14 residues in the CDR3. V was cut by 2 bases and J by 1 base, with 8 bases left in between. Germline loops: CDR1 MGHRA, CDR2 YSYEKL. A word on this clone: Its target is not known.

Profiled with immunoSEQ multiplex PCR; TCRdb holds only in-frame clones, not every one. The sample includes approximately 75,000 clones, 93% seen only once; the top ten take less than 5.5%. The clonotype was recovered from a human donor in good health. The chain has TRBV4-1 and TRBJ1-1; no definite D call. Sequencing was carried out using CD8+ T cells sorted from blood. The CDR3 DNA follows: TGCGCCAGCAGCCAAATTCAGACGAACACTGAAGCTTTCTTT. Translated, it gives CASSQIQTNTEAFF.